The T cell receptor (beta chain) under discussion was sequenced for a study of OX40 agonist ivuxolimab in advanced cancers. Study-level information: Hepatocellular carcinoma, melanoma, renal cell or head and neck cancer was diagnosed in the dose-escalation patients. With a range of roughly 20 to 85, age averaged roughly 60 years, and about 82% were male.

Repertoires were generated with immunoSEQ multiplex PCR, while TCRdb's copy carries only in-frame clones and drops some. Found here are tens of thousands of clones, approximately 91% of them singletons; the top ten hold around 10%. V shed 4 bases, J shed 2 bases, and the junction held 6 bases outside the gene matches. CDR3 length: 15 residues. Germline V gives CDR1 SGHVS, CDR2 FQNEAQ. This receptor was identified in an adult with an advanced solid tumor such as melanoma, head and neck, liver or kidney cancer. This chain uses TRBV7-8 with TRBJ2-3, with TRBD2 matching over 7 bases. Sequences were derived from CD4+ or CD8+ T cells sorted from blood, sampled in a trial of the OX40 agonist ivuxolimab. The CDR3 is CASSYAGDATDTQYF. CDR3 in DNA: TGTGCCAGCAGCTACGCGGGAGATGCCACAGATACGCAGTATTTT.